This T cell receptor beta chain was found in a study of T cell changes during pregnancy in multiple sclerosis. V dropped 6 bases and J dropped 3 bases, with 14 bases sitting between them. Germline CDR1 LNHNV, CDR2 YYDKDF (reference sequence). CDR3 size: 15 residues. The data were produced by immunoSEQ multiplex PCR, yet TCRdb's version contains in-frame clones alone and is incomplete. The sample comprises some 20,000 clones, roughly 90% of which are singletons, and roughly 6.4% rests with the top ten. The receptor was derived from a female donor in good health, enrolled as a control in a pregnancy study. This chain links TRBV15 with TRBJ2-2; the D gene is possibly TRBD1 (6 bases). The sample in question was CD8+ T cells from peripheral blood mononuclear cells, obtained in the third trimester of pregnancy. This chain's CDR3 is CATSIQGRDTGELFF. CDR3 coding DNA: TGTGCCACCAGTATACAGGGTCGCGACACCGGGGAGCTGTTTTTT.